This entry lists 31 T cell receptor beta chains sequenced from one sample in a study of cytomegalovirus exposure and HLA in healthy donors. Use of 60 Vbeta and 13 Jbeta primers characterized the PCR. Profiling relied on immunoSEQ multiplex PCR, and the TCRdb table lists in-frame clones only, not all of them. This table holds approximately 200,000 clones, about 83% found once. The sequencing sample was made of PBMCs. All receptors come from a woman aged 30 to 39 in good health and CMV-seropositive.

In the case of this clone: Within the sample, other DNA sequences also encode this same CDR3. This rearrangement joins TRBV29-1 to TRBJ1-1, with 9 bases identical to TRBD1. Unmatched junction bases numbered 23, after V lost 8 bases and J lost 4 bases. Germline V CDR1 and CDR2: SQVTM, ANQGSEA. CDR3 size: 18 residues. The CDR3: CSPLGVWTGEVTSTEAFF. The CDR3 DNA reads as TGCAGCCCCCTTGGGGTGTGGACAGGGGAAGTGACTAGCACTGAAGCTTTCTTT.

The chain joins TRBV6-5 to TRBJ2-3; a weak D match, TRBD2 (6 bases). CDR3 length equals 15 residues. CDR1 is MNHEY, CDR2 SVGAGI, per germline. Between the trimmed V and J ends, which lost 7 bases and 3 bases, there was a span of 17 bases. Written as DNA, the CDR3 is TGTGCCAGCAACCCGGGTTGGGGGAGGACAGATACGCAGTATTTT. Residues: CASNPGWGRTDTQYF.

The V call is TRBV21-1, the J call TRBJ1-1. TRBV21-1 is deemed a pseudogene. The CDR3 is made up of 15 amino acids. The CDR3 spells CASSKVSEMNTEAFF. For the CDR3, the DNA is TGTGCCAGCAGCAAAGTCTCGGAGATGAACACTGAAGCTTTCTTT.

The chain links TRBV5-6 to TRBJ2-5; tentative D call: TRBD1 (5 bases). The end of the DNA fits TRBJ2-7 better, so the J call may be wrong. The germline V gene encodes CDR1 SGHDT and CDR2 YYEEEE. CDR3 length: 13 amino acids. The CDR3 spells CASIQGNFDEQYF. CDR3 bases: TGTGCCAGCATCCAGGGAAATTTTGACGAGCAGTACTTC.

The V and J genes are TRBV5-1 and TRBJ2-7, with D unresolved. Germline lookup yields CDR1 SGHRS and CDR2 YFSETQ. The CDR3 extends over 15 amino acids. Deletions cut 0 bases from V and 2 bases from J, with 12 bases between. Written as DNA, the CDR3 is TGCGCCAGCAGCTTGGGGGCGACACACACCTACGAGCAGTACTTC. As protein: CASSLGATHTYEQYF.

V is TRBV5-4 and J is TRBJ2-7; 7 bases map to TRBD2. This CDR3 contains 14 residues. In germline, CDR1 is SGHNT, CDR2 YYREEE (reference sequence). V was pared by 0 bases and J by 5 bases, with 5 bases of the junction left unmatched. The CDR3 spells CASSLAPGRDEQYF. CDR3 nucleotides: TGTGCCAGCAGCTTGGCCCCGGGGAGGGACGAGCAGTACTTC.

V and J are TRBV6-5 and TRBJ2-7, with TRBD2 identical over 8 bases. The CDR3 is 14 amino acids. Germline values: CDR1 MNHEY, CDR2 SVGAGI. The V and J ends lost 6 bases and 1 base, in that order; junction bases with no gene match: 5. CDR3 nucleotide sequence: TGTGCCAGCAGCGTAGCGGGACTATCCTACGAGCAGTACTTC. This translates into CASSVAGLSYEQYF.

The chain combines TRBV6-1 with TRBJ1-2; tentatively, D is TRBD1 (5 bases). V lost 6 bases to trimming and J lost 3 bases, with 11 bases between them. Germline CDR1 reads MNHNS; CDR2 reads SASEGT. CDR3 length equals 13 residues. CDR3: CASRAAGYYGYTF. The CDR3 DNA reads TGTGCCAGCAGGGCAGCAGGGTACTATGGCTACACCTTC.

V gene TRBV5-4 combines with J gene TRBJ1-1; unclear D gene. Deletions cut 4 bases from V and 3 bases from J, with 10 bases between. Germline CDR1 is SGHNT and CDR2 is YYREEE (reference sequence). The CDR3 has 13 amino acids. The CDR3 spells CASSPAEDTEAFF. As DNA, the CDR3 is TGTGCCAGCAGCCCGGCCGAGGACACTGAAGCTTTCTTT.

Only one count was recorded for this clone. The rearrangement joins TRBV5-6 to TRBJ2-3, with 8 bases matching TRBD1. Germline V lookup: CDR1 SGHDT, CDR2 YYEEEE. The CDR3 contains 16 residues. J gave up 8 bases and V 2 bases, and 13 bases lay outside the gene matches. CDR3 in amino acids: CASSFAKTGELRTQYF. DNA for the CDR3: TGTGCCAGCAGCTTTGCCAAGACAGGGGAACTCCGTACGCAGTATTTT.

The chain uses TRBV5-4 and TRBJ1-3; 7 bases map to TRBD1. The CDR3 spans 14 residues. Unmatched junction bases numbered 5, after V lost 5 bases and J lost 3 bases. Germline CDR1 reads SGHNT; CDR2 reads YYREEE (reference sequence). The CDR3 reads CASRGQGGGNTIYF. CDR3 DNA: TGTGCCAGCAGAGGTCAGGGGGGTGGAAACACCATATATTTT. The full variable domain, rest sourced from reference TRBV5-4 and TRBJ1-3, is ETGVTQSPTHLIKTRGQQVTLRCSSQSGHNTVSWYQQALGQGPQFIFQYYREEENGRGNFPPRFSGLQFPNYSSELNVNALELDDSALYLCASRGQGGGNTIYFGEGSWLTVV.

The chain links TRBV6-6 to TRBJ1-5; 8 nucleotides match TRBD1. This CDR3 comprises 13 residues. The V segment lost 4 bases and the J segment 6 bases; nucleotides outside the gene matches: 2. CDR1 is MNHNY, CDR2 SVGAGI, per germline (reference sequence). CDR3 in amino acids: CASSSGGGQPQHF. The CDR3 region has the DNA TGTGCCAGCAGTTCAGGGGGCGGTCAGCCCCAGCATTTT.

The gene calls are TRBV2 and TRBJ1-1; D ambiguous. V lost 5 bases and J lost 8, with 9 bases in between. Germline CDR1 and CDR2: SNHLY and FYNNEI. The CDR3 totals 11 residues. Here the CDR3 reads CASSKQREAFF. The CDR3 DNA sequence: TGTGCCAGCAGTAAACAAAGAGAAGCTTTCTTT. Full variable domain (rest looked up from reference TRBV2 and TRBJ1-1): EPEVTQTPSHQVTQMGQEVILRCVPISNHLYFYWYRQILGQKVEFLVSFYNNEISEKSEIFDDQFSVERPDGSNFTLKIRSTKLEDSAMYFCASSKQREAFFGQGTRLTVV.

The chain combines TRBV6-1 with TRBJ2-3, with D possibly TRBD1 on 5 matching bases. Germline values: CDR1 MNHNS, CDR2 SASEGT. Trimming stripped 2 bases from V and 3 bases from J, with 12 bases between. CDR3 size: 15 residues. Here the CDR3 reads CASSEIRGRTDTQYF. The CDR3 nucleotides read TGTGCCAGCAGTGAAATAAGGGGTAGGACAGATACGCAGTATTTT.

The V gene is TRBV5-8, the J gene TRBJ1-2; D possibly corresponds to TRBD1 (6 bases). Trimming removed 4 bases from V and 3 bases from J, with 16 bases in between. Germline CDR1 is SGHTS and CDR2 is YDEGEE. The CDR3 runs to 15 residues. CDR3 bases: TGTGCCAGCAGCCCCGGGGGGGGCCCTTACTATGGCTACACCTTC. Amino acids: CASSPGGGPYYGYTF.

V is TRBV2 and J is TRBJ2-1, with 7 bases identical to TRBD1. Trimming cost V 3 bases and J 7 bases; bases outside gene matches: 9. Germline assignment: CDR1 SNHLY and CDR2 FYNNEI. The CDR3 is 15 amino acids. The CDR3 sequence is CASSELNRGLNEQFF. For the CDR3, the DNA is TGTGCCAGCAGTGAGCTTAATAGGGGGCTTAATGAGCAGTTCTTC.

This clone was observed a handful of times. The chain uses TRBV25-1 and TRBJ2-2; possible D gene TRBD1, 5 bases. This CDR3 spans 17 amino acids. V was pared by 4 bases and J by 4 bases, with 19 bases between. Germline V lookup: CDR1 MGHDK, CDR2 SYGVNS. The DNA of the CDR3 is TGTGCCAGCAGTGTAGGCGCGCGCAGGGTTGTCACCGGGGAGCTGTTTTTT. Protein sequence: CASSVGARRVVTGELFF.

V is TRBV10-3 and J is TRBJ2-1; 8 positions match TRBD1. With 7 bases clipped from V and 2 bases from J, the junction kept 7 bases outside the gene matches. Germline CDR1 is ENHRY and CDR2 is SYGVKD. This CDR3 has 15 residues. The CDR3 DNA follows: TGTGCCATCACCCCAACAGGGGGGACCTACAATGAGCAGTTCTTC. The encoded protein is CAITPTGGTYNEQFF.

The chain uses TRBV2 and TRBJ2-1; no reliable D call. Trimming pared 5 bases from V and 6 bases from J, leaving 14 bases between. This CDR3 has 14 residues. Germline CDR1 is SNHLY and CDR2 is FYNNEI. The CDR3 here is CASSFSIGVNEQFF. CDR3 DNA: TGTGCCAGCAGTTTCAGTATAGGAGTCAATGAGCAGTTCTTC. The full variable domain, in which reference TRBV2 and TRBJ2-1 provide the parts outside the CDR3, is EPEVTQTPSHQVTQMGQEVILRCVPISNHLYFYWYRQILGQKVEFLVSFYNNEISEKSEIFDDQFSVERPDGSNFTLKIRSTKLEDSAMYFCASSFSIGVNEQFFGPGTRLTVL.

This clone appeared once. The rearrangement joins TRBV27 to TRBJ2-7, with a weak D call TRBD2 (6 bases). The V end was cut by 2 bases, the J end by 8 bases, with 13 bases between. The CDR3 is 13 amino acids. CDR1 is MNHEY, CDR2 SMNVEV, per germline (reference sequence). In DNA, the CDR3 is TGTGCCAGCAGTTTAGGGGGGACCCTTAAGCAGTACTTC. Protein product: CASSLGGTLKQYF.

CDR3 sequence: CASSGSPLSSYEQYF. Written as DNA, the CDR3 is TGTGCCAGCAGTGGATCGCCTCTTAGCTCCTACGAGCAGTACTTC. The rearrangement uses TRBV6-1 and TRBJ2-7; D gene ambiguous. In germline, CDR1 is MNHNS, CDR2 SASEGT. V lost 4 bases and J lost 0, with 13 bases in between. This CDR3 comprises 15 residues.

The genes are TRBV5-4 and TRBJ2-3; 7 nucleotides line up with TRBD2. V lost 0 bases to trimming and J lost 2 bases; unmatched junction nucleotides: 6. The germline V gene has CDR1 SGHNT and CDR2 YYREEE (reference sequence). The CDR3 spans 16 residues. The CDR3 sequence is CASSLGGREVTDTQYF. The CDR3 bases are TGTGCCAGCAGCTTGGGTGGCCGGGAGGTCACAGATACGCAGTATTTT.

V and J are TRBV27 and TRBJ1-5; possible D gene TRBD1, 5 bases. The CDR3 has 15 residues. Germline V gene data show CDR1 as MNHEY and CDR2 as SMNVEV (reference sequence). Trimming took 6 bases from V and 6 from J, leaving 18 bases between them. The chain's CDR3 is CASRELTGMGQPQHF. The CDR3 coding sequence is TGTGCCAGCAGGGAACTTACAGGTATGGGTCAGCCCCAGCATTTT.

The sample holds one count of this clone. The gene calls are TRBV2 and TRBJ2-2; 8 bases agree with TRBD2. CDR3 length: 18 residues. V shed 0 bases and J 2 bases; nucleotides not matched to a gene: 8. CDR1 and CDR2 from the germline V gene are SNHLY and FYNNEI. As DNA, the CDR3 is TGTGCCAGCAGTGAAGCACCGGGGGGGCAGGATAACACCGGGGAGCTGTTTTTT. Amino acid sequence: CASSEAPGGQDNTGELFF.

The rearrangement joins TRBV5-6 to TRBJ2-1, with 10 bases fitting TRBD2. Germline CDR1 and CDR2: SGHDT and YYEEEE. This CDR3 spans 19 amino acids. The junction had 13 bases not matched to a gene; V was cut back by 2 bases and J by 2 bases. This CDR3 is CASSFTQNLLAGTYNEQFF. CDR3 in DNA: TGTGCCAGCAGCTTTACCCAGAACTTACTAGCGGGGACCTACAATGAGCAGTTCTTC.

This clone was detected a few times. V gene TRBV5-1 combines with J gene TRBJ1-1; 7 bases are a match to TRBD1. CDR3 length: 13 residues. Looked up from germline, CDR1 is SGHRS and CDR2 is YFSETQ. Germline trimming cut 8 bases from V and 4 bases from J; bases unmatched to any gene: 8. DNA of the CDR3: TGCGCCAGTCAGACAGGGATGGCCACTGAAGCTTTCTTT. Amino acid sequence: CASQTGMATEAFF. The full variable domain, with the rest looked up from reference TRBV5-1 and TRBJ1-1, is KAGVTQTPRYLIKTRGQQVTLSCSPISGHRSVSWYQQTPGQGLQFLFEYFSETQRNKGNFPGRFSGRQFSNSRSEMNVSTLELGDSALYLCASQTGMATEAFFGQGTRLTVV.

This chain's CDR3 is CASHSGYQETQYF. CDR3 sequence (DNA): TGTGCCAGCCACAGCGGATACCAAGAGACCCAGTACTTC. The chain combines TRBV28 with TRBJ2-5, with a weak D call TRBD2 (5 bases). Trimming left V 8 bases short and J 0 bases short, with 10 bases between. Germline CDR1 reads MDHEN; CDR2 reads SYDVKM. The CDR3 length is 13 residues.

This rearrangement joins TRBV6-5 to TRBJ2-7, with no clear D. V was cut by 10 bases and J by 4 bases, with 11 bases left in between. CDR1 and CDR2 from the germline V gene are MNHEY and SVGAGI. The CDR3 runs to 11 residues. This chain's CDR3 is CATQFNYEQYF. For the CDR3, the DNA is TGTGCCACACAGTTTAATTACGAGCAGTACTTC.

The chain joins TRBV5-1 to TRBJ2-2; the D gene is possibly TRBD2 (6 bases). V lost 0 bases, J lost 4 bases, and 10 bases lay in between. The CDR3 has 15 amino acids. Germline V gives CDR1 SGHRS, CDR2 YFSETQ. The CDR3 sequence is CASSLGAGTTGELFF. In DNA form, the CDR3 reads TGCGCCAGCAGCTTGGGGGCGGGAACCACCGGGGAGCTGTTTTTT.

The chain has TRBV10-3 and TRBJ2-2; no clear D. Germline V gene lookup returns CDR1 ENHRY and CDR2 SYGVKD. The CDR3 loop spans 13 amino acids. V was trimmed by 6 bases and J by 6 bases, leaving 11 bases between them. Written as DNA, the CDR3 is TGTGCCATCAGCGACACCCAGCCCGGGGAGCTGTTTTTT. It encodes CAISDTQPGELFF.

The chain employs TRBV7-8 and TRBJ1-1; possibly TRBD1 for D (6 bases). There are 14 residues in the CDR3. CDR1 and CDR2 (germline): SGHVS, FQNEAQ. With 0 bases removed from V and 6 bases from J, the gap between germline ends came to 11 bases. The CDR3 DNA follows: TGTGCCAGCAGCTTAGCGTTGGGACACTCTGAAGCTTTCTTT. This sequence encodes CASSLALGHSEAFF.